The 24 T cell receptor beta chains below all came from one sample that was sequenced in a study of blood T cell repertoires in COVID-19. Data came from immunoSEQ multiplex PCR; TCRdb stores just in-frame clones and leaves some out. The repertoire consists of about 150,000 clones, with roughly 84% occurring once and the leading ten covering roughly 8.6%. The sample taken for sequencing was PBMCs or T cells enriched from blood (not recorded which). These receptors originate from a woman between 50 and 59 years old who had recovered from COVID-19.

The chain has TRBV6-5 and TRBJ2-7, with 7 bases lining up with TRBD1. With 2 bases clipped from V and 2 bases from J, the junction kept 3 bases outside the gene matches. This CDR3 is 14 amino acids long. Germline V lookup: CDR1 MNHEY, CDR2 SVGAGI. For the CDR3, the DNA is TGTGCCAGCAGTTACGGGACAGTCCCCTACGAGCAGTACTTC. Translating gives CASSYGTVPYEQYF.

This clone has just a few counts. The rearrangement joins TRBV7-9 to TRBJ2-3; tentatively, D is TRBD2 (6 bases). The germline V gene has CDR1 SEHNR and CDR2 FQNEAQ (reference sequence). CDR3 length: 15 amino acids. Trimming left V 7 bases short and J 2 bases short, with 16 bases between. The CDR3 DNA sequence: TGTGCCAGCACCCCCCGGGACTCCCCCACAGATACGCAGTATTTT. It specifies CASTPRDSPTDTQYF.

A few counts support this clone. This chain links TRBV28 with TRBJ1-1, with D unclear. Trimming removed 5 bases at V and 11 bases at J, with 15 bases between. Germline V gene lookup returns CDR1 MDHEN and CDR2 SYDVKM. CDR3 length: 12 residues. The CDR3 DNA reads TGTGCCAGCAGTCCGGGGTCTTGGGTCGCTTTCTTT. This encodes CASSPGSWVAFF.

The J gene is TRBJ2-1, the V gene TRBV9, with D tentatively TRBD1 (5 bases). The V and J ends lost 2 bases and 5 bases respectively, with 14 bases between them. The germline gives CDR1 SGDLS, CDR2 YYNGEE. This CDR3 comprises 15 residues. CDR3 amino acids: CASSVSGQRDNEQFF. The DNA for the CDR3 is TGTGCCAGCAGCGTTTCAGGACAACGGGACAATGAGCAGTTCTTC.

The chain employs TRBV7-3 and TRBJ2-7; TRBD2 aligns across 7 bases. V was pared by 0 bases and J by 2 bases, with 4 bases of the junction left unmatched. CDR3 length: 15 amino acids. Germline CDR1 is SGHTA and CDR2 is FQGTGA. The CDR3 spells CASSLTGGVPYEQYF. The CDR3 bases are TGTGCCAGCAGCTTAACGGGGGGGGTCCCCTACGAGCAGTACTTC. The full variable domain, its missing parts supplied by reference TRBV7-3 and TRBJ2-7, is GAGVSQTPSNKVTEKGKYVELRCDPISGHTALYWYRQSLGQGPEFLIYFQGTGAADDSGLPNDRFFAVRPEGSVSTLKIQRTERGDSAVYLCASSLTGGVPYEQYFGPGTRLTVT.

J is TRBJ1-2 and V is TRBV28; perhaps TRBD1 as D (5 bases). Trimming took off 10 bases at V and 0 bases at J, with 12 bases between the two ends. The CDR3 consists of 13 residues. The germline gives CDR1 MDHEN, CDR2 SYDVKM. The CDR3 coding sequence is TGTGCCACCGGGGGGGGAGCTAACTATGGCTACACCTTC. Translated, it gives CATGGGANYGYTF.

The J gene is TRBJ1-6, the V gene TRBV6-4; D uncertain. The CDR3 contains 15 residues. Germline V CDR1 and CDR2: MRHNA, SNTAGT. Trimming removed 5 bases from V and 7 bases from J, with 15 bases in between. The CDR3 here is CASSLTGSGNSPLHF. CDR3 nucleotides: TGTGCCAGCAGTCTTACCGGGAGCGGAAATTCACCCCTCCACTTT.

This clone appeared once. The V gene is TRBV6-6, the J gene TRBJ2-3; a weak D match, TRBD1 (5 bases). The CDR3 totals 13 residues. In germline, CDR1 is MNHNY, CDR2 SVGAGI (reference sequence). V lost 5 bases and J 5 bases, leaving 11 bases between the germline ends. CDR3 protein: CASSPPRGDTQYF. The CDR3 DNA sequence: TGTGCCAGCAGTCCCCCTAGGGGAGATACGCAGTATTTT.

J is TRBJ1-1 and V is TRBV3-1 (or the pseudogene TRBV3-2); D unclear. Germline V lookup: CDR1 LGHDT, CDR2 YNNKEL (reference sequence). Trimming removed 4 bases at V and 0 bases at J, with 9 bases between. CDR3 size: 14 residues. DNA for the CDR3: TGTGCCAGCAGCCCAATACTTATGAACACTGAAGCTTTCTTT. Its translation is CASSPILMNTEAFF.

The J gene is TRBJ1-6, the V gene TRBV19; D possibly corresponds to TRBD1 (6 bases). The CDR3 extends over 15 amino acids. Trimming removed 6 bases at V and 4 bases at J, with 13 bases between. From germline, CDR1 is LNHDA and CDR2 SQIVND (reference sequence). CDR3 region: CASSPGQLYNSPLHF. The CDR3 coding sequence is TGTGCCAGTAGCCCTGGACAGCTTTATAATTCACCCCTCCACTTT.

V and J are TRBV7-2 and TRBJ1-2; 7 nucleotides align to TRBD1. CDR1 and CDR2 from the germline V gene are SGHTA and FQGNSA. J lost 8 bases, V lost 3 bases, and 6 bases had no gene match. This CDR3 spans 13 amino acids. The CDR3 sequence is CASSLGQLDGYTF. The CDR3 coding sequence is TGTGCCAGCAGCTTGGGACAGTTGGACGGCTACACCTTC.

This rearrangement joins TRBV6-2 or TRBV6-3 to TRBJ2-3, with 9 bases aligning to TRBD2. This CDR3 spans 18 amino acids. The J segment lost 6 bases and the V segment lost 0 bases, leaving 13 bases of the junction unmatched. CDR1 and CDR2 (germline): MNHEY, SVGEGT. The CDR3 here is CASSYSMERSGSFDTQYF. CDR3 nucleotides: TGTGCCAGCAGTTACTCGATGGAGCGTAGCGGGAGCTTTGATACGCAGTATTTT.

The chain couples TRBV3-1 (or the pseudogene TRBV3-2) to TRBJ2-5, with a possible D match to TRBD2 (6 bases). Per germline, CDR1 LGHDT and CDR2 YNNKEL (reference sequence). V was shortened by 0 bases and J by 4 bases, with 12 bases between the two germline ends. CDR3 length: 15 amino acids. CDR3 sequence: CASSQDRREAETQYF. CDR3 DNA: TGTGCCAGCAGCCAAGATCGGAGGGAGGCAGAGACCCAGTACTTC.

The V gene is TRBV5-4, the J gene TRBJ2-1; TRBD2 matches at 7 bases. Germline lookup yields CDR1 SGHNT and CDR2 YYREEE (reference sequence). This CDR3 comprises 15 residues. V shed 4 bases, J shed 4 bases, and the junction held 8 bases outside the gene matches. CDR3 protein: CASSPSQGGYNEQFF. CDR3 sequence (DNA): TGTGCCAGCAGCCCCAGCCAGGGAGGGTACAATGAGCAGTTCTTC.

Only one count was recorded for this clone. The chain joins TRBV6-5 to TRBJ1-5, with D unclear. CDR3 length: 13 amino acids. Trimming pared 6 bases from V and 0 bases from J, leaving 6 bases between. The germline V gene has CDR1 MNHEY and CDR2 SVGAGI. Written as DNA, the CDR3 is TGTGCCAGCAGCCGTAATAGCAATCAGCCCCAGCATTTT. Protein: CASSRNSNQPQHF.

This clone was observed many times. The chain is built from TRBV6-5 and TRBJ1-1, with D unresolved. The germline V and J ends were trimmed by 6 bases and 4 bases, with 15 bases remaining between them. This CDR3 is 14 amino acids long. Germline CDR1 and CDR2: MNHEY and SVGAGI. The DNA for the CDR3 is TGTGCCAGCAGGCAGGAGGGCGTGGGCACTGAAGCTTTCTTT. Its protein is CASRQEGVGTEAFF.

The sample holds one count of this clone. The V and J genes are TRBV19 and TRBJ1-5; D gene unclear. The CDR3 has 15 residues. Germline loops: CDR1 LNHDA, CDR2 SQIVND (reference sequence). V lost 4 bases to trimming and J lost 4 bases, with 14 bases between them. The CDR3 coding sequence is TGTGCCAGTAGTAGTAGTCAGACAACTAATCAGCCCCAGCATTTT. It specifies CASSSSQTTNQPQHF. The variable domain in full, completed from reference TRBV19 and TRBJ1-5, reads DGGITQSPKYLFRKEGQNVTLSCEQNLNHDAMYWYRQDPGQGLRLIYYSQIVNDFQKGDIAEGYSVSREKKESFPLTVTSAQKNPTAFYLCASSSSQTTNQPQHFGDGTRLSIL.

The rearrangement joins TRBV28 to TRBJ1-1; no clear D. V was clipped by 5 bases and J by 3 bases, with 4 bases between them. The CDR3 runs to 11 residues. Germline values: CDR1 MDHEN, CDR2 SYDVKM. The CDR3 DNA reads TGTGCCAGCAGTGGAGACACTGAAGCTTTCTTT. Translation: CASSGDTEAFF.

This chain's CDR3 is CATSLGGDTQYF. CDR3 nucleotides: TGTGCCACCAGTCTCGGAGGGGATACGCAGTATTTT. This chain links TRBV24-1 with TRBJ2-3, with a possible D match to TRBD2 (6 bases). Germline CDR1 is KGHDR and CDR2 is SFDVKD. This CDR3 is 12 amino acids long. Trimming took 6 bases from V and 6 from J, leaving 9 bases between them.

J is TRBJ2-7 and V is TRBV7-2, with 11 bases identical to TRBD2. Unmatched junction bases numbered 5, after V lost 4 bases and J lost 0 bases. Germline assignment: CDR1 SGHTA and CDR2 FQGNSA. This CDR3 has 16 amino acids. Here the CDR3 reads CASSSELAGDSYEQYF. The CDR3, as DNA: TGTGCCAGCAGCTCGGAACTAGCGGGGGACTCCTACGAGCAGTACTTC.

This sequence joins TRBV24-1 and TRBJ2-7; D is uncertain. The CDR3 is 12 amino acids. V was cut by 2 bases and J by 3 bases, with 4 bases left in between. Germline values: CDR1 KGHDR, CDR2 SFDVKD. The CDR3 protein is CATSDSLYEQYF. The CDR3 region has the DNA TGTGCCACCAGTGATTCACTCTACGAGCAGTACTTC.

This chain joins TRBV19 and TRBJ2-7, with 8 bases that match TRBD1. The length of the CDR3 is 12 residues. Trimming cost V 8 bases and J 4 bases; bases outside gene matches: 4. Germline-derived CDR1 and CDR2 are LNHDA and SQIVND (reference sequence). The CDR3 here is CASGTGLYEQYF. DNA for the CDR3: TGTGCCAGTGGGACAGGTCTTTACGAGCAGTACTTC.

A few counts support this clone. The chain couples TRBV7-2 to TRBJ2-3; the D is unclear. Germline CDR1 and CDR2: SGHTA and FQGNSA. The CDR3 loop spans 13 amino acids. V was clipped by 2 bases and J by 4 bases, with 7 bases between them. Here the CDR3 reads CASSLPQADTQYF. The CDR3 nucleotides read TGTGCCAGCAGCTTACCCCAGGCAGATACGCAGTATTTT.

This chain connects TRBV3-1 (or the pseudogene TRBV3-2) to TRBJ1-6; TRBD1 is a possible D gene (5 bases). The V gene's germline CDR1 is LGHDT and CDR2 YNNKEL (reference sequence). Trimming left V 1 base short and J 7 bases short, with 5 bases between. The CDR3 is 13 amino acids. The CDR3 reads CASSQGQNSPLHF. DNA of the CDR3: TGTGCCAGCAGCCAAGGACAGAATTCACCCCTCCACTTT.